The 6 T cell receptor beta chains below come from one sample, sequenced in a study of T cell responses to AZD1222 COVID-19 vaccine. Sequencing was performed with immunoSEQ multiplex PCR; in TCRdb, only in-frame clones are kept and a portion is missing. The sample holds approximately 110,000 clones; 87% are singletons and the top ten take over 2%. The sample was peripheral blood, taken 28 days after the second AZD1222 dose. Receptors originate from an adult who received the AZD1222 COVID-19 vaccine.

V is TRBV9 and J is TRBJ2-3; D is uncertain. Looked up from germline, CDR1 is SGDLS and CDR2 is YYNGEE. The V end lost 1 base, the J end lost 6 bases, and 6 bases lay between the germline ends. There are 12 residues in the CDR3. The CDR3 nucleotides are TGTGCCAGCAGCGTAAACTGGGATACGCAGTATTTT. This sequence encodes CASSVNWDTQYF.

The gene calls are TRBV5-8 and TRBJ2-2, with 12 bases that match TRBD2. Germline values: CDR1 SGHTS, CDR2 YDEGEE. CDR3 length equals 16 residues. V dropped 4 bases and J dropped 7; count of bases not matched to a gene: 8. The CDR3 DNA sequence: TGTGCCAGCAGCCCTAGACTAGCGGGAGTGAGCGGGGAGCTGTTTTTT. Translation gives CASSPRLAGVSGELFF. Full variable domain (rest looked up from reference TRBV5-8 and TRBJ2-2): EAGVTQSPTHLIKTRGQQATLRCSPISGHTSVYWYQQALGLGLQFLLWYDEGEERNRGNFPPRFSGRQFPNYSSELNVNALELEDSALYLCASSPRLAGVSGELFFGEGSRLTVL.

The V and J genes are TRBV7-9 and TRBJ2-7, with 11 bases that match TRBD2. From germline, CDR1 is SEHNR and CDR2 FQNEAQ (reference sequence). V was pared by 5 bases and J by 4 bases, with 7 bases of the junction left unmatched. The CDR3 consists of 15 residues. The chain's CDR3 is CASSVSGRAAYEQYF. CDR3 DNA: TGTGCCAGCAGCGTTAGCGGGAGGGCCGCTTACGAGCAGTACTTC.

This sequence joins TRBV24-1 and TRBJ1-1, with TRBD1 matching over 7 bases. There are 13 residues in the CDR3. V was clipped by 7 bases and J by 1 base; unmatched bases: 2. Germline V gene data show CDR1 as KGHDR and CDR2 as SFDVKD. The CDR3 nucleotides read TGTGCCACCAGAGGGACAGCGAACACTGAAGCTTTCTTT. Protein product: CATRGTANTEAFF.

The chain uses TRBV12-3 or TRBV12-4 and TRBJ2-1, with D tentatively TRBD1 (6 bases). The CDR3 loop spans 12 amino acids. V dropped 4 bases and J dropped 8 bases, with 9 bases sitting between them. CDR3 nucleotide sequence: TGTGCCAGCAGTTATCAGGGGTATGAGCAGTTCTTC. Translated, it gives CASSYQGYEQFF.

This sequence joins TRBV14 and TRBJ1-2, with 8 bases identical to TRBD1. Germline CDR1 and CDR2: SGHDN and FVKESK. This CDR3 is built from 13 residues. V gave up 2 bases and J gave up 4 bases; unmatched junction bases: 0. The CDR3 bases are TGTGCCAGCAGCCAAACAGGGGGCTATGGCTACACCTTC. Protein product: CASSQTGGYGYTF.